Sequencing of this TCR beta chain was carried out in a study of response to subunit inactivated influenza vaccine. General study results and limits: Few additional T cells are recruited per seasonal influenza vaccination, authors suggested.

A single record per CDR3 protein comes from TCRdb applying MiXCR to the RT-PCR reads. The table has about 650,000 distinct CDR3 sequences, 13% to 15% seen once. Regarding this clonotype: Its target is not known.

The origin of this receptor is a man aged 50-60 years who received an inactivated influenza vaccine. Material: PBMCs from blood, obtained roughly 2 weeks before vaccination.

The CDR3 spells CASTTGTDYEQYF. DNA of the CDR3: TGTGCCAGCACTACCGGGACAGACTACGAGCAGTACTTC. The J gene is TRBJ2-7, the V gene TRBV2, with 7 bases identical to TRBD1. This CDR3 spans 13 amino acids. V shed 7 bases and J 3 bases; nucleotides not matched to a gene: 6. The V gene's germline CDR1 is SNHLY and CDR2 FYNNEI.